This T cell receptor (beta chain) was captured by sequencing in a study of early T cells in non-severe SARS-CoV-2 infection. This clonotype showed up many times. Individual cDNA molecules were tagged with unique molecular identifiers, the study reported. TCRdb re-analysed the 5' RACE reads in MiXCR, keeping a single row per CDR3 protein. The table has 95,000 to 100,000 distinct CDR3 sequences, roughly 13% seen once; the top ten hold approximately 2.4%. V dropped 6 bases and J dropped 2 bases, with 13 bases sitting between them. This CDR3 spans 15 amino acids. The germline gives CDR1 KGHDR, CDR2 SFDVKD.

The V and J genes are TRBV24-1 and TRBJ2-1; weak D call: TRBD1 (6 bases). The source of this sequence is an adult who was a healthcare worker with PCR-confirmed SARS-CoV-2 infection or an uninfected control (not recorded which). The source material was whole blood. The CDR3 nucleotides read TGTGCCACCAGTAGTGGTGGGGGCCCCTACAATGAGCAGTTCTTC. It encodes CATSSGGGPYNEQFF.